Below, 17 T cell receptor beta chains from the same sample are listed, as sequenced in a study of cytomegalovirus exposure and HLA in healthy donors. Primers: 60 Vbeta forward and 13 Jbeta reverse. Only in-frame clones appear in the TCRdb table, and some are missing; sequencing was by immunoSEQ multiplex PCR. The data contain under 70,000 clones, under 80% of them singletons. Sequenced sample: PBMCs. The receptors were gathered from a male donor in good health and CMV-seropositive.

This chain connects TRBV19 to TRBJ1-4; possible D gene TRBD1, 5 bases. The V gene's germline CDR1 is LNHDA and CDR2 SQIVND (reference sequence). CDR3 length: 17 amino acids. Trimming took off 6 bases at V and 2 bases at J, with 19 bases between the two ends. The CDR3 coding sequence is TGTGCCAGTAGCCTAAGCGCTTGGAAGGGGACTAATGAAAAACTGTTTTTT. Its translation: CASSLSAWKGTNEKLFF. Full variable domain (missing parts from reference TRBV19 and TRBJ1-4): DGGITQSPKYLFRKEGQNVTLSCEQNLNHDAMYWYRQDPGQGLRLIYYSQIVNDFQKGDIAEGYSVSREKKESFPLTVTSAQKNPTAFYLCASSLSAWKGTNEKLFFGSGTQLSVL.

This chain connects TRBV27 to TRBJ2-7; 9 nucleotides line up with TRBD1. CDR3 length equals 13 residues. Germline V CDR1 and CDR2: MNHEY, SMNVEV (reference sequence). Unmatched junction bases numbered 3, after V lost 7 bases and J lost 2 bases. DNA for the CDR3: TGTGCCAGCAAGAGGACAGGGGCCTACGAGCAGTACTTC. As protein: CASKRTGAYEQYF.

The chain recombines TRBV2 with TRBJ1-1; 9 positions agree with TRBD1. The CDR3 loop spans 17 amino acids. With V trimmed by 5 bases and J by 0 bases, 10 bases remained unmatched. Germline V gives CDR1 SNHLY, CDR2 FYNNEI. CDR3 residues: CASSTQGTGIMNTEAFF. The CDR3 DNA is TGTGCCAGCAGTACCCAGGGGACAGGGATAATGAACACTGAAGCTTTCTTT.

The rearrangement joins TRBV6-1 to TRBJ1-2; D not certain. The CDR3 spans 10 residues. The V end was cut by 11 bases, the J end by 4 bases, with 8 bases between. The germline V gene encodes CDR1 MNHNS and CDR2 SASEGT. CDR3 nucleotide sequence: TGTGCCGTCCTTCTCTATGGCTACACCTTC. This codes for CAVLLYGYTF.

The CDR3 here is CATTEYGTEAFF. The CDR3 coding sequence is TGTGCCACTACGGAGTACGGCACTGAAGCTTTCTTT. The chain couples TRBV6-1 to TRBJ1-1; the D is unclear. Trimming removed 10 bases at V and 4 bases at J, with 13 bases between. Per the germline V gene, CDR1 is MNHNS and CDR2 is SASEGT. The CDR3 extends over 12 amino acids.

The rearrangement joins TRBV2 to TRBJ1-3; weak D call: TRBD1 (6 bases). Per the germline V gene, CDR1 is SNHLY and CDR2 is FYNNEI. The CDR3 sequence is 17 residues long. Trimming shortened V by 2 bases and J by 0 bases, and 14 bases separated the two germline ends. The CDR3 region has the DNA TGTGCCAGCAGTGAACCCGGGACACTTGGCTCTGGAAACACCATATATTTT. Translating gives CASSEPGTLGSGNTIYF.

The chain recombines TRBV4-1 with TRBJ2-5, with D tentatively TRBD2 (7 bases). Germline assignment: CDR1 MGHRA and CDR2 YSYEKL. The CDR3 contains 15 residues. V was cut by 4 bases and J by 1 base, with 13 bases left in between. For the CDR3, the DNA is TGCGCCAGCAGCCCCCTCCGGGGGGCCCAAGAGACCCAGTACTTC. Protein: CASSPLRGAQETQYF.

In its sample, this clone was seen a few times. The gene calls are TRBV5-1 and TRBJ1-3; 7 nucleotides line up with TRBD1. V dropped 3 bases and J dropped 0; count of bases not matched to a gene: 3. Germline CDR1 reads SGHRS; CDR2 reads YFSETQ. This CDR3 comprises 15 residues. The CDR3 sequence: CASSSGTDSGNTIYF. CDR3 sequence (DNA): TGCGCCAGCAGCTCCGGGACAGACTCTGGAAACACCATATATTTT.

The chain joins TRBV5-6 to TRBJ2-5; no clear D. The CDR3 contains 11 residues. The V gene's germline CDR1 is SGHDT and CDR2 YYEEEE. V was cut by 1 base and J by 4 bases, with 2 bases left in between. CDR3 in DNA: TGTGCCAGCAGCTTGCGAGAGACCCAGTACTTC. The encoded protein is CASSLRETQYF.

Here the CDR3 reads CASRRGADTQYF. CDR3 nucleotides: TGCGCCAGCAGGCGGGGAGCAGATACGCAGTATTTT. V gene TRBV5-1 combines with J gene TRBJ2-3, with a tentative D call TRBD2 (6 bases). The germline V gene encodes CDR1 SGHRS and CDR2 YFSETQ. Trimming cost V 5 bases and J 4 bases, with 8 bases left between them. The CDR3 runs 12 residues.

The gene calls are TRBV7-3 and TRBJ2-1, with D possibly being TRBD1 (5 bases). The germline V and J ends were trimmed by 6 bases and 0 bases, with 12 bases remaining between them. CDR1 is SGHTA and CDR2 is FQGTGA in the germline V gene. CDR3 length: 15 amino acids. The CDR3 reads CASRTEIGSYNEQFF. The DNA of the CDR3 is TGTGCCAGCAGGACAGAGATTGGCTCCTACAATGAGCAGTTCTTC.

The gene calls are TRBV19 and TRBJ2-1; maybe TRBD1 (6 bases). The germline V gene encodes CDR1 LNHDA and CDR2 SQIVND (reference sequence). V was shortened by 3 bases and J by 8 bases, with 14 bases between the two germline ends. The CDR3 covers 14 residues. The CDR3 coding sequence is TGTGCCAGTAGTATTATGGCAGGGGCCGATGAGCAGTTCTTC. Amino acid sequence: CASSIMAGADEQFF.

This clone showed up just a few times. V and J are TRBV6-5 and TRBJ1-1; 8 positions agree with TRBD1. V shed 10 bases, J shed 10 bases, and the junction held 11 bases outside the gene matches. The CDR3 totals 12 residues. Germline V lookup: CDR1 MNHEY, CDR2 SVGAGI. In DNA, the CDR3 is TGTGCCACGGGACAGGCGCTTAACAGAGCTTTCTTT. Translated: CATGQALNRAFF.

The rearrangement joins TRBV6-1 to TRBJ1-3; D gene ambiguous. CDR3 length equals 14 residues. Trimming took off 8 bases at V and 0 bases at J, with 11 bases between the two ends. The germline V gene has CDR1 MNHNS and CDR2 SASEGT. The CDR3 coding sequence is TGTGCCAGCGGCTTGACGGGCTCTGGAAACACCATATATTTT. It is translated as CASGLTGSGNTIYF.

This clone was seen just once. The chain couples TRBV9 to TRBJ2-5; 9 positions agree with TRBD1. The CDR3 is 14 amino acids. Germline CDR1 is SGDLS and CDR2 is YYNGEE. V was pared by 5 bases and J by 7 bases, with 9 bases of the junction left unmatched. CDR3 protein: CASRQSDRGGTQYF. The CDR3 DNA reads as TGTGCCAGCAGACAATCGGACAGGGGAGGGACCCAGTACTTC.

The chain combines TRBV29-1 with TRBJ1-5; the D gene is possibly TRBD1 (5 bases). The CDR3 runs 14 residues. V was cut by 3 bases and J by 0 bases, with 9 bases left in between. Germline V gene sequence: CDR1 SQVTM, CDR2 ANQGSEA. The CDR3 sequence is CSVEGGDSNQPQHF. The CDR3 DNA reads TGCAGCGTTGAGGGAGGGGATAGCAATCAGCCCCAGCATTTT.

The rearrangement links TRBV7-2 to TRBJ2-6; perhaps TRBD2 as D (5 bases). This CDR3 is built from 15 residues. From germline, CDR1 is SGHTA and CDR2 FQGNSA. Trimming left V 5 bases short and J 0 bases short, with 8 bases between. This CDR3 reads CASSNGDSGANVLTF. CDR3 DNA sequence: TGTGCCAGCAGCAACGGGGACTCTGGGGCCAACGTCCTGACTTTC.